These 5 T cell receptor beta chains were all obtained from the same sample, sequenced in a study of T cell responses to AZD1222 COVID-19 vaccine (dated by TCRdb to about 2021). The intended sense of this specimen's time point label: baseline before first vaccination. Library preparation employed the immunoSEQ multiplex PCR assay. The immuneACCESS repertoire file appears here via TCRdb, limited to in-frame rearrangements. These files lack a portion of the clones; in checked studies, under half of the deficit traces to unresolved V genes, and the cause of the others is not known. The sample table shows tens of thousands of clones, and 80% to 90% are seen once. Over 13% of the sample rests with the top ten. This specimen consisted of peripheral blood, obtained on day 0 of AZD1222 vaccination. The receptors derive from an adult in good health.

The chain links TRBV1 to TRBJ2-3; the listed D gene, TRBD2, was not tested against the DNA. TRBV1 is marked as a pseudogene. The CDR3 covers 18 residues. The CDR3 region has the DNA TGCACCAGCAGCCAAGATTGGCTAGCGGGGACCCCCACAGATACGCAGTATTTT. Encoded protein: CTSSQDWLAGTPTDTQYF.

The chain joins TRBV3-1 (or the pseudogene TRBV3-2) to TRBJ1-4; D perhaps matches TRBD1 (5 bases). This CDR3 comprises 13 residues. The germline V gene has CDR1 LGHDT and CDR2 YNNKEL (reference sequence). Trimming took off 9 bases at V and 5 bases at J, with 13 bases between the two ends. CDR3: CASQPGKNEKLFF. CDR3 DNA sequence: TGTGCCAGTCAACCAGGGAAAAATGAAAAACTGTTTTTT.

This rearrangement joins TRBV13 to TRBJ1-1, with unresolved D. The CDR3 is 16 residues long. With 5 bases removed from V and 5 bases from J, the gap between germline ends came to 21 bases. The germline CDR1 and CDR2 sequences are PRHDT and FYEKMQ (reference sequence). CDR3 sequence: CASSLAETTRGTEAFF. The DNA for the CDR3 is TGTGCCAGCAGCCTTGCCGAGACGACCCGGGGAACTGAAGCTTTCTTT. Complete variable domain (other parts from reference TRBV13 and TRBJ1-1): AAGVIQSPRHLIKEKRETATLKCYPIPRHDTVYWYQQGPGQDPQFLISFYEKMQSDKGSIPDRFSAQQFSDYHSELNMSSLELGDSALYFCASSLAETTRGTEAFFGQGTRLTVV.

This clone was seen a single time. This chain uses TRBV28 with TRBJ1-5; perhaps TRBD1 as D (5 bases). The germline CDR1 and CDR2 sequences are MDHEN and SYDVKM. V lost 3 bases and J lost 7, with 19 bases in between. The CDR3 totals 16 residues. In DNA form, the CDR3 reads TGTGCCAGCAGTTTTTCGGTGGGGGGAGCAGACCAGCCCCAGCATTTT. Its protein product is CASSFSVGGADQPQHF.

With regard to this clone: This sample includes further DNA sequences coding for the same CDR3. V is TRBV18 and J is TRBJ2-5; 8 bases agree with TRBD2. CDR1 KGHSH and CDR2 LQKENI come from the germline V gene. The CDR3 contains 14 residues. The V and J ends lost 3 bases and 1 base, in that order; junction bases with no gene match: 1. In DNA form, the CDR3 reads TGTGCCAGCTCACCGAGCGGGGGCCAAGAGACCCAGTACTTC. This sequence encodes CASSPSGGQETQYF.